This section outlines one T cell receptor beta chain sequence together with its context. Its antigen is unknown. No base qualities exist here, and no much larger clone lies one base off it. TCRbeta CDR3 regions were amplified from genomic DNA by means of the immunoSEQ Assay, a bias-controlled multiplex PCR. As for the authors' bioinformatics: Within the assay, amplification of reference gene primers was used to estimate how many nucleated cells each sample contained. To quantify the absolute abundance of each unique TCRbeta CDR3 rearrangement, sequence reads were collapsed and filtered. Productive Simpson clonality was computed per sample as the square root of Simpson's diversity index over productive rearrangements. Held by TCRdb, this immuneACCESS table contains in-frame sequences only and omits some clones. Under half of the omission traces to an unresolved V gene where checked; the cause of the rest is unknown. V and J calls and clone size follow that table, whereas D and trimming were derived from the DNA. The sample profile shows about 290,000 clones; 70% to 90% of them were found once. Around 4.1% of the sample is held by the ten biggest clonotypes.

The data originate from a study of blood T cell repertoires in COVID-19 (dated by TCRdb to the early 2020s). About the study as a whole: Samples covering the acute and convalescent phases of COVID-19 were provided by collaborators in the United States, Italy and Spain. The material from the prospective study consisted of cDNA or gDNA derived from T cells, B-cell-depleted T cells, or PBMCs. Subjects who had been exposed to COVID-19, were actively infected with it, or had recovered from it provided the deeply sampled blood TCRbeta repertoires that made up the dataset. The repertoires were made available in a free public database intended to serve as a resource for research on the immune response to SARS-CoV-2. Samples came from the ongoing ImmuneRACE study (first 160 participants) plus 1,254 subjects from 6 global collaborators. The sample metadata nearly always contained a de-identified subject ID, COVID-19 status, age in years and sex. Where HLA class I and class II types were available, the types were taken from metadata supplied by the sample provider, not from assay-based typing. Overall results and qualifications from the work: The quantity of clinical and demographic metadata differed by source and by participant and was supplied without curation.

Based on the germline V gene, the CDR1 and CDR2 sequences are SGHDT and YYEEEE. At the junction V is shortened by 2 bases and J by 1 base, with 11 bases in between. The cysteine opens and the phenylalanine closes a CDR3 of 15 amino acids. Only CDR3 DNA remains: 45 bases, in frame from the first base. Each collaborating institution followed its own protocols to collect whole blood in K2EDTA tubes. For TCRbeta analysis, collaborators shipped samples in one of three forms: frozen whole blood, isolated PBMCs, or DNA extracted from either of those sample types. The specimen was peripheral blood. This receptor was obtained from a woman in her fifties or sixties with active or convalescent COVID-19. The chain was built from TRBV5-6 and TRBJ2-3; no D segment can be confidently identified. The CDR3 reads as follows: CASSFRSLGTDTQYF. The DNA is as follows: TGTGCCAGCAGCTTCCGTAGCCTGGGCACAGATACGCAGTATTTT.